The rows below give T cell receptor beta chains drawn from one sample of a study of cytomegalovirus exposure and HLA in healthy donors. Only in-frame clones appear in the TCRdb table, and some are missing; sequencing was by immunoSEQ multiplex PCR. The table shows approximately 180,000 clones, with roughly 85% occurring only once. The sequencing sample was made of PBMCs. Receptors were obtained from a woman aged 18-29 years in good health and CMV-seronegative. Each CDR3 is given with its conserved first and last residue. Each record gives: D gene, clone size, V gene, J gene, CDR3 protein, CDR3 DNA. D genes are given only for firm matches. The size entry is marked missing in some rows and otherwise reads once, few, many or a size class.

D gene: TRBD2
clone size: NA
V gene: TRBV5-1
J gene: TRBJ2-7
CDR3 protein: CASSLDHLAGVEGQYF
CDR3 DNA: TGCGCCAGCAGCTTGGATCATCTAGCGGGAGTAGAGGGGCAGTACTTC

D gene: TRBD1
clone size: NA
V gene: TRBV6-5
J gene: TRBJ2-7
CDR3 protein: CASSIGGQGGEQYF
CDR3 DNA: TGTGCCAGCAGCATAGGGGGACAGGGGGGCGAGCAGTACTTC

D gene: NA
clone size: NA
V gene: TRBV7-9
J gene: TRBJ2-1
CDR3 protein: CASSLAYGVNEQFF
CDR3 DNA: TGTGCCAGCAGCTTAGCGTACGGAGTCAATGAGCAGTTCTTC

D gene: TRBD2
clone size: NA
V gene: TRBV10-2
J gene: TRBJ2-7
CDR3 protein: CASSISAGEYEQYF
CDR3 DNA: TGCGCCAGCTCGATATCGGCGGGAGAATACGAGCAGTACTTC

D gene: TRBD2
clone size: NA
V gene: TRBV19
J gene: TRBJ2-5
CDR3 protein: CASSGSGLAEETQYF
CDR3 DNA: TGTGCCAGTAGTGGGTCGGGACTAGCGGAAGAGACCCAGTACTTC

D gene: NA
clone size: NA
V gene: TRBV11-3
J gene: TRBJ2-5
CDR3 protein: CASSSTGGRETQYF
CDR3 DNA: TGTGCCAGCTCCTCAACGGGGGGCCGCGAGACCCAGTACTTC

D gene: TRBD1
clone size: NA
V gene: TRBV5-5
J gene: TRBJ1-4
CDR3 protein: CASSFGGGTGNEKLFF
CDR3 DNA: TGTGCCAGCAGCTTCGGAGGTGGGACAGGGAATGAAAAACTGTTTTTT

D gene: NA
clone size: NA
V gene: TRBV10-1
J gene: TRBJ2-4
CDR3 protein: CASFDRPLVKNIQYF
CDR3 DNA: TGCGCCAGCTTTGACAGGCCCTTAGTCAAAAACATTCAGTACTTC

D gene: TRBD2
clone size: NA
V gene: TRBV30
J gene: TRBJ2-5
CDR3 protein: CAWSLAGTQETQYF
CDR3 DNA: TGTGCCTGGAGTTTAGCGGGAACCCAAGAGACCCAGTACTTC

D gene: TRBD1
clone size: NA
V gene: TRBV10-3
J gene: TRBJ2-7
CDR3 protein: CATWTGGIDEQYF
CDR3 DNA: TGTGCCACCTGGACAGGTGGTATCGACGAGCAGTACTTC

D gene: NA
clone size: NA
V gene: TRBV28
J gene: TRBJ1-1
CDR3 protein: CASSPALGTEAFF
CDR3 DNA: TGTGCCAGCAGTCCGGCCCTAGGCACTGAAGCTTTCTTT

D gene: TRBD1
clone size: NA
V gene: TRBV29-1
J gene: TRBJ2-5
CDR3 protein: CSVDPGQGSTQYF
CDR3 DNA: TGCAGCGTTGACCCAGGACAGGGATCGACCCAGTACTTC

D gene: NA
clone size: few
V gene: TRBV5-4
J gene: TRBJ2-1
CDR3 protein: CASSLEVSSYNEQFF
CDR3 DNA: TGTGCCAGCAGTCTCGAGGTGAGCTCCTACAATGAGCAGTTCTTC

D gene: TRBD2
clone size: NA
V gene: TRBV11-2
J gene: TRBJ2-1
CDR3 protein: CASSPTRGLAAYNEQFF
CDR3 DNA: TGTGCCAGCAGCCCAACCCGGGGACTAGCGGCCTACAATGAGCAGTTCTTC

D gene: TRBD2
clone size: NA
V gene: TRBV29-1
J gene: TRBJ2-3
CDR3 protein: CSVENRLAGEGDTQYF
CDR3 DNA: TGCAGCGTTGAAAATCGACTAGCGGGAGAGGGAGATACGCAGTATTTT

D gene: NA
clone size: NA
V gene: TRBV19
J gene: TRBJ1-2
CDR3 protein: CASSIGGATGYTF
CDR3 DNA: TGTGCCAGTAGTATCGGAGGGGCGACTGGCTACACCTTC

D gene: NA
clone size: few
V gene: TRBV27
J gene: TRBJ2-4
CDR3 protein: CASRPGVLLWGIQYF
CDR3 DNA: TGTGCCAGCAGACCGGGAGTCTTGCTGTGGGGCATTCAGTACTTC

D gene: NA
clone size: NA
V gene: TRBV4-1
J gene: TRBJ1-2
CDR3 protein: CASGAGVIFDYGYTF
CDR3 DNA: TGCGCCAGCGGGGCAGGGGTAATATTCGACTATGGCTACACCTTC

D gene: NA
clone size: NA
V gene: TRBV5-1
J gene: TRBJ2-5
CDR3 protein: CASSLGLVGETQYF
CDR3 DNA: TGCGCCAGCAGCTTGGGGCTCGTTGGCGAGACCCAGTACTTC

D gene: NA
clone size: NA
V gene: TRBV19
J gene: TRBJ1-3
CDR3 protein: CASSGGASSGNTIYF
CDR3 DNA: TGTGCCAGTAGTGGCGGGGCGTCTTCTGGAAACACCATATATTTT

D gene: TRBD2
clone size: NA
V gene: TRBV4-3
J gene: TRBJ2-3
CDR3 protein: CASSQILGLAGGTDTQYF
CDR3 DNA: TGCGCCAGCAGCCAAATATTAGGACTAGCGGGGGGCACAGATACGCAGTATTTT

D gene: TRBD2
clone size: NA
V gene: TRBV29-1
J gene: TRBJ2-1
CDR3 protein: CSVDGLAGGPYNEQFF
CDR3 DNA: TGCAGCGTTGACGGACTAGCGGGAGGGCCGTACAATGAGCAGTTCTTC